These 21 T cell receptor beta chains share one sample of origin, sequenced in a study of cytomegalovirus exposure and HLA in healthy donors. The PCR ran on 60 Vbeta and 13 Jbeta primers. The data were produced by immunoSEQ multiplex PCR, yet TCRdb's version contains in-frame clones alone and is incomplete. The sample lists approximately 140,000 clones; roughly 83% were seen once. Source material: PBMCs. Receptors originate from a human donor in good health.

V is TRBV7-6 and J is TRBJ2-2, with no clear D. The germline V gene encodes CDR1 SGHVS and CDR2 FNYEAQ. V gave up 0 bases and J gave up 1 base, with 9 bases separating them. The CDR3 covers 16 residues. The CDR3 DNA sequence: TGTGCCAGCAGCTTAGCCAGCACAGAGAACACCGGGGAGCTGTTTTTT. This gives the protein CASSLASTENTGELFF.

This rearrangement joins TRBV13 to TRBJ1-2; D unresolved. This CDR3 contains 14 residues. Germline lookup yields CDR1 PRHDT and CDR2 FYEKMQ (reference sequence). V lost 0 bases and J 1 base, leaving 6 bases between the germline ends. Written as DNA, the CDR3 is TGTGCCAGCAGCTTAGGGGGAGATAACTATGGCTACACCTTC. Its translation: CASSLGGDNYGYTF.

The chain employs TRBV15 and TRBJ2-7, with 12 bases matching TRBD1. The CDR3 is made up of 15 amino acids. Germline loops: CDR1 LNHNV, CDR2 YYDKDF (reference sequence). Germline trimming cut 3 bases from V and 10 bases from J; bases unmatched to any gene: 10. In nucleotides, the CDR3 is TGTGCCACCAGCAGGATTTCGGGACAGGGGGCCTTACAGTACTTC. It translates to CATSRISGQGALQYF.

The chain employs TRBV9 and TRBJ1-1; no firm D call. The CDR3 contains 13 residues. Trimming took off 4 bases at V and 0 bases at J, with 7 bases between the two ends. Germline CDR1 SGDLS, CDR2 YYNGEE. The CDR3 region has the DNA TGTGCCAGCAGCACGAGCATGAACACTGAAGCTTTCTTT. Translation gives CASSTSMNTEAFF. Using reference TRBV9 and TRBJ1-1 for the parts outside the CDR3, the full variable domain is DSGVTQTPKHLITATGQRVTLRCSPRSGDLSVYWYQQSLDQGLQFLIQYYNGEERAKGNILERFSAQQFPDLHSELNLSSLELGDSALYFCASSTSMNTEAFFGQGTRLTVV.

The chain recombines TRBV15 with TRBJ2-7; a possible D gene is TRBD2 (5 bases). The germline V and J ends were trimmed by 0 bases and 0 bases, with 12 bases remaining between them. The CDR3 is made up of 16 amino acids. Germline V gene data show CDR1 as LNHNV and CDR2 as YYDKDF (reference sequence). The CDR3 spells CATSRDLGDSSYEQYF. The CDR3 coding sequence is TGTGCCACCAGCAGAGATTTGGGAGATTCCTCCTACGAGCAGTACTTC. Full variable domain (rest looked up from reference TRBV15 and TRBJ2-7): DAMVIQNPRYQVTQFGKPVTLSCSQTLNHNVMYWYQQKSSQAPKLLFHYYDKDFNNEADTPDNFQSRRPNTSFCFLDIRSPGLGDTAMYLCATSRDLGDSSYEQYFGPGTRLTVT.

The rearrangement joins TRBV18 to TRBJ2-5, with 11 bases matching TRBD2. In germline, CDR1 is KGHSH, CDR2 LQKENI. The CDR3 is 15 amino acids. Trimming at V came to 4 bases and at J to 5 bases, leaving 6 bases not matched to a gene. The CDR3 sequence: CASSLLAGGEETQYF. The CDR3 DNA reads TGTGCCAGCTCACTTCTAGCGGGAGGAGAGGAGACCCAGTACTTC.

The chain links TRBV5-5 to TRBJ2-1; D is possibly TRBD1 (5 bases). Germline V gives CDR1 SGHKS, CDR2 YYEKEE (reference sequence). This CDR3 has 15 amino acids. Between the trimmed V and J ends, which lost 0 bases and 4 bases, there was a span of 11 bases. The CDR3 region has the DNA TGTGCCAGCAGCTTGGGGGCAGGGCCTTACAATGAGCAGTTCTTC. Its protein product is CASSLGAGPYNEQFF.

The rearrangement uses TRBV7-2 and TRBJ2-7; D ambiguous. Trimming cost V 5 bases and J 3 bases, with 8 bases left between them. Germline CDR1 reads SGHTA; CDR2 reads FQGNSA. The CDR3 is made up of 12 amino acids. In DNA, the CDR3 is TGTGCCAGCAGCCCCACTAACTACGAGCAGTACTTC. Its translation is CASSPTNYEQYF.

The chain employs TRBV15 and TRBJ1-5; D may be TRBD1 (5 bases). The CDR3 runs to 15 residues. Germline V lookup: CDR1 LNHNV, CDR2 YYDKDF (reference sequence). The germline V and J ends were trimmed by 3 bases and 1 base, with 10 bases remaining between them. CDR3 in amino acids: CATSRDGGSNQPQHF. CDR3 DNA: TGTGCCACCAGCAGGGACGGGGGGAGCAATCAGCCCCAGCATTTT. Variable domain in full (rest from reference TRBV15 and TRBJ1-5): DAMVIQNPRYQVTQFGKPVTLSCSQTLNHNVMYWYQQKSSQAPKLLFHYYDKDFNNEADTPDNFQSRRPNTSFCFLDIRSPGLGDTAMYLCATSRDGGSNQPQHFGDGTRLSIL.

The gene calls are TRBV27 and TRBJ1-3, with 7 bases that match TRBD1. V was pared by 5 bases and J by 3 bases, with 7 bases of the junction left unmatched. The CDR3 consists of 15 residues. Looked up from germline, CDR1 is MNHEY and CDR2 is SMNVEV (reference sequence). The CDR3 DNA follows: TGTGCCAGCAGTAAGACAGGGAACTTTGGAAACACCATATATTTT. Its translation is CASSKTGNFGNTIYF.

The V call is TRBV5-1, the J call TRBJ2-5; 11 bases match TRBD2. CDR3 length equals 18 residues. V lost 5 bases to trimming and J lost 4 bases; unmatched junction nucleotides: 16. The germline V gene encodes CDR1 SGHRS and CDR2 YFSETQ. In nucleotides, the CDR3 is TGCGCCAGCAGGACCTTAGCGGGGGGGGCCCGTGAAGGAGAGACCCAGTACTTC. Translating it yields CASRTLAGGAREGETQYF. Full variable domain (outside the CDR3, taken from reference TRBV5-1 and TRBJ2-5): KAGVTQTPRYLIKTRGQQVTLSCSPISGHRSVSWYQQTPGQGLQFLFEYFSETQRNKGNFPGRFSGRQFSNSRSEMNVSTLELGDSALYLCASRTLAGGAREGETQYFGPGTRLLVL.

CDR3 DNA sequence: TGTGCCAGCAGCGTAGTGATAAGCGGGCCGAAGTACAATGAGCAGTTCTTC. This gives the protein CASSVVISGPKYNEQFF. This rearrangement joins TRBV9 to TRBJ2-1, with D possibly being TRBD2 (6 bases). The germline V gene encodes CDR1 SGDLS and CDR2 YYNGEE. This CDR3 spans 17 amino acids. V was trimmed by 0 bases and J by 4 bases, leaving 17 bases between them. Filled out from reference TRBV9 and TRBJ2-1, the complete variable domain reads DSGVTQTPKHLITATGQRVTLRCSPRSGDLSVYWYQQSLDQGLQFLIQYYNGEERAKGNILERFSAQQFPDLHSELNLSSLELGDSALYFCASSVVISGPKYNEQFFGPGTRLTVL.

This chain connects TRBV30 to TRBJ2-1; a possible D gene is TRBD2 (6 bases). The CDR3 extends over 13 amino acids. The germline CDR1 and CDR2 sequences are GTSNPN and SVGIG (reference sequence). Trimming cost V 3 bases and J 0 bases, with 6 bases left between them. This CDR3 is CAWSGSSYNEQFF. The DNA for the CDR3 is TGTGCCTGGAGCGGGAGCTCCTACAATGAGCAGTTCTTC. The full variable domain, its missing parts supplied by reference TRBV30 and TRBJ2-1, is SQTIHQWPATLVQPVGSPLSLECTVEGTSNPNLYWYRQAAGRGLQLLFYSVGIGQISSEVPQNLSASRPQDRQFILSSKKLLLSDSGFYLCAWSGSSYNEQFFGPGTRLTVL.

The J gene is TRBJ1-4, the V gene TRBV6-5; TRBD1 might be the D (6 bases). The V gene lost 5 bases and the J gene lost 7 bases, with 11 bases spanning the gap. Germline-derived CDR1 and CDR2 are MNHEY and SVGAGI. This CDR3 is built from 13 residues. The CDR3 DNA follows: TGTGCCAGCAGTAGGGGGGGTGGTGAAAAACTGTTTTTT. Translation: CASSRGGGEKLFF.

As for this clone: One end of the junction varies from germline; a read error may be responsible. The J gene is TRBJ2-7, the V gene TRBV30; possible D gene TRBD2, 6 bases. Germline V gene data show CDR1 as GTSNPN and CDR2 as SVGIG (reference sequence). This CDR3 region has 13 residues. The CDR3 reads CAWDGGASSEQYF. Written as DNA, the CDR3 is TGTGCCTGGGACGGAGGGGCCTCCTCCGAGCAGTACTTC.

This chain uses TRBV30 with TRBJ2-3, with no clear D. The V and J ends lost 5 bases and 6 bases respectively, with 9 bases between them. The CDR3 length is 11 residues. The germline V gene encodes CDR1 GTSNPN and CDR2 SVGIG (reference sequence). The CDR3 sequence is CAWFSRDTQYF. CDR3 nucleotide sequence: TGTGCCTGGTTTTCCCGGGATACGCAGTATTTT.

The chain has TRBV13 and TRBJ2-7; D might be TRBD1 (5 bases). Germline loops: CDR1 PRHDT, CDR2 FYEKMQ (reference sequence). V lost 5 bases, J lost 3 bases, and 23 bases lay in between. The CDR3 has 17 residues. This CDR3 reads CASSIGTGSGSSYEQYF. DNA for the CDR3: TGTGCCAGCAGCATCGGTACAGGATCGGGTAGTAGCTACGAGCAGTACTTC.

The chain employs TRBV4-1 and TRBJ2-3, with 12 positions matching TRBD2. Germline-derived CDR1 and CDR2 are MGHRA and YSYEKL. With 2 bases clipped from V and 0 bases from J, the junction kept 3 bases outside the gene matches. The CDR3 loop spans 17 amino acids. The CDR3 loop is CASSQLGTSGSTDTQYF. The CDR3 DNA reads as TGCGCCAGCAGCCAACTTGGGACTAGCGGGAGCACAGATACGCAGTATTTT.

This clone is a singleton in its sample. The chain has TRBV28 and TRBJ1-3, with 10 bases lining up with TRBD1. V dropped 3 bases and J dropped 2; count of bases not matched to a gene: 4. Germline values: CDR1 MDHEN, CDR2 SYDVKM. This CDR3 is built from 16 residues. This chain's CDR3 is CASSFSGQGAGNTIYF. The CDR3 nucleotides are TGTGCCAGCAGTTTCTCTGGACAGGGGGCTGGAAACACCATATATTTT.

The chain is built from TRBV7-8 and TRBJ2-1, with D perhaps matching TRBD1 (6 bases). Germline V gives CDR1 SGHVS, CDR2 FQNEAQ. V was cut by 4 bases and J by 8 bases, with 9 bases left in between. CDR3 size: 12 residues. The CDR3 region is CASSSDSHEQFF. The CDR3 DNA is TGTGCCAGCAGCTCGGACAGCCATGAGCAGTTCTTC.

CDR3 DNA: TGTGCCAGCAGTTTAGCCCCGGGAGACCTCTACGAGCAGTACTTC. This codes for CASSLAPGDLYEQYF. The chain links TRBV28 to TRBJ2-7; possible D gene TRBD2, 6 bases. V lost 2 bases and J lost 3, with 14 bases in between. Germline CDR1 MDHEN, CDR2 SYDVKM. This CDR3 comprises 15 residues. The whole variable domain, remainder taken from reference TRBV28 and TRBJ2-7, is DVKVTQSSRYLVKRTGEKVFLECVQDMDHENMFWYRQDPGLGLRLIYFSYDVKMKEKGDIPEGYSVSREKKERFSLILESASTNQTSMYLCASSLAPGDLYEQYFGPGTRLTVT.